This entry is about one T cell receptor (beta chain). Authors' methods: Counts of nucleated cells, estimated from reference gene primer amplification, were obtained. The assay was immunoSEQ multiplex PCR, and TCRdb's table has in-frame clones only and misses some. The V and J calls and the clone size are those of that table, but D and trimming were determined from the DNA. In the table there are fewer than 95,000 clones, 70% to 90% of which are singletons. The data originate from a study of blood T cell repertoires in COVID-19. Study overall: The study drew acute and convalescent COVID-19 samples from the United States, Italy and Spain. The analysed material was cDNA or gDNA that came from T cells, B-cell-depleted T cells, or PBMCs.

The ends were cut back, 3 bases at V and 2 bases at J, with 7 bases in the middle. Germline V gene lookup returns CDR1 SEHNR and CDR2 FQNEAQ (reference sequence). This CDR3 is built from 13 residues. Sequenced: peripheral blood. The V and J genes are TRBV7-9 and TRBJ1-1, with no clear D. This TCR was recovered from a man aged 50-60 years with acute or convalescent COVID-19. The CDR3, as DNA: TGTGCCAGCAGCTTCGGACTTAACACTGAAGCTTTCTTT. Protein: CASSFGLNTEAFF.